The present entry profiles one T cell receptor beta chain with its context. Trimming stripped 1 base from V and 6 bases from J, with 6 bases between. This CDR3 has 13 amino acids. Germline V gene sequence: CDR1 SGHTA, CDR2 FQGNSA. This sample was taken from a study of blood T cell repertoires in COVID-19. Across the whole study: The United States, Italy and Spain provided the acute and convalescent COVID-19 samples.

Repertoires were generated with immunoSEQ multiplex PCR, while TCRdb's copy carries only in-frame clones and drops some. The sample consists of about 280,000 clones, 75% to 90% of them appearing once. V is TRBV7-2 and J is TRBJ2-2; D unresolved. The specimen sequenced was peripheral blood. The source of this sequence is a woman in her 70s with COVID-19, enrolled during active disease. For the CDR3, the DNA is TGTGCCAGCAGCTTAGATCCAGCCGGGGAGCTGTTTTTT. Protein product: CASSLDPAGELFF.